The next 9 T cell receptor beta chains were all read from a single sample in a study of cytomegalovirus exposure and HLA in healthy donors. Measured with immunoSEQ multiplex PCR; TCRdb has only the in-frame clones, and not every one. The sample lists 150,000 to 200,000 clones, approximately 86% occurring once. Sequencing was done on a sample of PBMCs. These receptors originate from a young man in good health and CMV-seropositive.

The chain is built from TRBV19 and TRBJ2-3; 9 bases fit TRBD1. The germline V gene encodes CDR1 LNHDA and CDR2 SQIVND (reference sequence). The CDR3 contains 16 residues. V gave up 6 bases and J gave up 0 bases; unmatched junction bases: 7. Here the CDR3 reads CASSLNRGLSTDTQYF. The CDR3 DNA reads TGTGCCAGTAGCCTCAACAGGGGGCTTAGCACAGATACGCAGTATTTT.

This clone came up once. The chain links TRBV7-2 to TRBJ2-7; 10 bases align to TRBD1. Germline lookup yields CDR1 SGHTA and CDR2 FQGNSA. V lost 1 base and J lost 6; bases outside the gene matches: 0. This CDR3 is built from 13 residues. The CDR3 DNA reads TGTGCCAGCAGCTTAGGGACAGGGGGCGAGCAGTACTTC. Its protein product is CASSLGTGGEQYF.

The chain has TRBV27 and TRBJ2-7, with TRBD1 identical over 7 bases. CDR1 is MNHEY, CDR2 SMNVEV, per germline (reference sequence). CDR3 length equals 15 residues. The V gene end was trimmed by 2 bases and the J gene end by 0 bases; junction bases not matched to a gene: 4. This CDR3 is CASSLRGLDSYEQYF. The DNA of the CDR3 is TGTGCCAGCAGTTTAAGGGGGCTCGACTCCTACGAGCAGTACTTC.

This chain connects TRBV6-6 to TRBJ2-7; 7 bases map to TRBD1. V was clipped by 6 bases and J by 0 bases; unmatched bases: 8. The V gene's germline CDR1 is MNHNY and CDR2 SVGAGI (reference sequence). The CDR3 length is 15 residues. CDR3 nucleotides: TGTGCCAGCAGCGTTGACAGGGATTACTCCTACGAGCAGTACTTC. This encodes CASSVDRDYSYEQYF.

The CDR3 is CASSVSRLAGGLGELFF. The CDR3 coding sequence is TGTGCCAGCAGCGTCTCACGTCTAGCGGGGGGGCTCGGGGAGCTGTTTTTT. The chain joins TRBV9 to TRBJ2-2; 12 bases are shared with TRBD2. Germline CDR1 SGDLS, CDR2 YYNGEE. The ends lost 2 bases at V and 7 bases at J; junction bases unmatched: 9. The CDR3 contains 17 residues.

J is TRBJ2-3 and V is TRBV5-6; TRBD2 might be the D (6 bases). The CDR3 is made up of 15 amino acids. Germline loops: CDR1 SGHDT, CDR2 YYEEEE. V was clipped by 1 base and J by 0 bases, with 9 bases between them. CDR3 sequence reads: CASSLWRVSTDTQYF. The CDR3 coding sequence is TGTGCCAGCAGCTTGTGGAGGGTTAGCACAGATACGCAGTATTTT.

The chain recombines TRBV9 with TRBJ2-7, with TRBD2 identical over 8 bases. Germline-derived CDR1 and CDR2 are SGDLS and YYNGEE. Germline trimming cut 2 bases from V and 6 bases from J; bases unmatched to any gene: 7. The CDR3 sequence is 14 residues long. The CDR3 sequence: CASSVSGGEVEQYF. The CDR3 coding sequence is TGTGCCAGCAGCGTGTCCGGGGGGGAGGTCGAGCAGTACTTC.

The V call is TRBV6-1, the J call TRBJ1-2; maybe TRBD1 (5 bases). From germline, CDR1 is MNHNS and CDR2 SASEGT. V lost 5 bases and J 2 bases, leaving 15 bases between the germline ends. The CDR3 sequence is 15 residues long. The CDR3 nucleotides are TGTGCCAGCAGTACCGCGACAGACAGAAACTATGGCTACACCTTC. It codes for CASSTATDRNYGYTF.

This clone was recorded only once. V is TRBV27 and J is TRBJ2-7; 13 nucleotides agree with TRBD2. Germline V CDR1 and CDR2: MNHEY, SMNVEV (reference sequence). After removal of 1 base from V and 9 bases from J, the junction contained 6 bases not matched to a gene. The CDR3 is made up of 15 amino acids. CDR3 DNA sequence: TGTGCCAGCAGTTTATTCGGGACTAGCGGGGTAGGGCAGTACTTC. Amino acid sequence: CASSLFGTSGVGQYF.